This TCR beta chain came from a study of shared clonotypes between healthy human individuals. The study, taken as a whole, reports: Specimens sampled were limited to blood, with tissue repertoires likely differing.

Naive CD8 cells lacked CD45RO and underwent positive selection for CCR7, leaving out terminally differentiated effector memory CD45RA+ cells. The donors, healthy adults who were HIV-negative, had experienced no recent acute infections or vaccinations. A word on this clone: Antigen specificity is unknown.

The germline V gene encodes CDR1 MNHEY and CDR2 SMNVEV (reference sequence). Trimming left V 2 bases short and J 3 bases short, with 17 bases between. The CDR3 has 17 residues. TCRdb's copy holds only in-frame clones and misses some; the assay was immunoSEQ multiplex PCR. The table shows about 2,200,000 clones, with approximately 94% occurring only once. The sample comprised naive CD8+ T cells from PBMCs. This chain connects TRBV27 to TRBJ2-1; D is perhaps TRBD2 (6 bases). This sequence was found in a young man in good health. Some clones in this sample may be carry-over from other donors' samples. The CDR3 DNA is TGTGCCAGCAGTTTAAGATTAGTACTAGCTGGCTACAATGAGCAGTTCTTC. This encodes CASSLRLVLAGYNEQFF.